This T cell receptor (beta chain) was documented in a study of T cell responses to AZD1222 COVID-19 vaccine. Clones were read by immunoSEQ multiplex PCR, and TCRdb kept only the in-frame ones, dropping some. The sample shows about 130,000 clones, around 87% of them seen only once. Trimming removed 3 bases from V and 2 bases from J, with 5 bases in between. The CDR3 runs 13 residues. Germline CDR1 is LNHNV and CDR2 is YYDKDF (reference sequence). This rearrangement joins TRBV15 to TRBJ1-5; no reliable D call. The sequencing used peripheral blood, collected on day 0 of AZD1222 vaccination. The clonotype was recovered from an adult in good health. The CDR3 region is CATSRYRNQPQHF. CDR3 bases: TGTGCCACCAGCAGGTACCGCAATCAGCCCCAGCATTTT. The full variable domain, completed using reference TRBV15 and TRBJ1-5, is DAMVIQNPRYQVTQFGKPVTLSCSQTLNHNVMYWYQQKSSQAPKLLFHYYDKDFNNEADTPDNFQSRRPNTSFCFLDIRSPGLGDTAMYLCATSRYRNQPQHFGDGTRLSIL.